One sample yielded the 17 T cell receptor beta chains listed below, sequenced in a study of T cell clones after liver transplantation. Profiled with immunoSEQ multiplex PCR; TCRdb holds only in-frame clones, not every one. This table holds 90,000 to 120,000 clones, 75% to 85% found once. Sequences were derived from CD4+ T cells from blood, sampled before liver transplant. Every receptor here comes from a human donor who received a liver transplant.

V is TRBV10-3 and J is TRBJ2-3; 9 nucleotides agree with TRBD2. Trimming removed 6 bases from V and 4 bases from J; junction bases left unmatched: 5. Germline V gives CDR1 ENHRY, CDR2 SYGVKD. The CDR3 runs to 14 residues. The CDR3 DNA sequence: TGTGCCATCAGGGGCGGGAGGGCTTCAGATACGCAGTATTTT. This encodes CAIRGGRASDTQYF.

V and J are TRBV13 and TRBJ2-5, with D hard to call. This CDR3 region has 15 residues. V shed 5 bases and J shed 1 base, with 14 bases lying between them. Per the germline V gene, CDR1 is PRHDT and CDR2 is FYEKMQ (reference sequence). The CDR3 nucleotides read TGTGCCAGCAGCCACCCGCCGCCTGGCCAAGAGACCCAGTACTTC. Translation gives CASSHPPPGQETQYF. The full variable domain, rest sourced from reference TRBV13 and TRBJ2-5, is AAGVIQSPRHLIKEKRETATLKCYPIPRHDTVYWYQQGPGQDPQFLISFYEKMQSDKGSIPDRFSAQQFSDYHSELNMSSLELGDSALYFCASSHPPPGQETQYFGPGTRLLVL.

Details on this clone: Distinct nucleotide sequences in the sample also encode this CDR3. The chain's CDR3 is CASSRDGTYEQYF. The CDR3 coding sequence is TGTGCCAGCAGTCGAGACGGGACCTACGAGCAGTACTTC. The V gene is TRBV6-6, the J gene TRBJ2-7; maybe TRBD2 (5 bases). The CDR3 contains 13 residues. Germline CDR1 MNHNY, CDR2 SVGAGI (reference sequence). The V end lost 5 bases, the J end lost 2 bases, and 10 bases lay between the germline ends.

The chain employs TRBV2 and TRBJ1-2; D gene uncertain. The germline V gene encodes CDR1 SNHLY and CDR2 FYNNEI. The CDR3 consists of 12 residues. V was clipped by 4 bases and J by 0 bases, with 3 bases between them. The CDR3, as DNA: TGTGCCAGCAGTGTTTCTAACTATGGCTACACCTTC. Residues: CASSVSNYGYTF.

In this sample, this clone turned up a few times. The V gene is TRBV2, the J gene TRBJ1-1; the D gene is possibly TRBD1 (6 bases). This CDR3 has 14 residues. The V and J ends lost 3 bases and 0 bases respectively, with 8 bases between them. In germline, CDR1 is SNHLY, CDR2 FYNNEI. The CDR3 sequence is CASSDRTVNTEAFF. The CDR3, as DNA: TGTGCCAGCAGTGACAGGACAGTGAACACTGAAGCTTTCTTT.

The chain has TRBV5-6 and TRBJ1-4; D is ambiguous. The ends were cut back, 0 bases at V and 9 bases at J, with 18 bases in the middle. Germline CDR1 and CDR2: SGHDT and YYEEEE. There are 16 residues in the CDR3. The CDR3 coding sequence is TGTGCCAGCAGCTTGGCCGAGTCGGGCGGAGGTCAAAAACTGTTTTTT. Translated, it gives CASSLAESGGGQKLFF. Using reference TRBV5-6 and TRBJ1-4 for the parts outside the CDR3, the full variable domain is DAGVTQSPTHLIKTRGQQVTLRCSPKSGHDTVSWYQQALGQGPQFIFQYYEEEERQRGNFPDRFSGHQFPNYSSELNVNALLLGDSALYLCASSLAESGGGQKLFFGSGTQLSVL.

This chain uses TRBV14 with TRBJ1-1, with D maybe TRBD1 (5 bases). There are 13 residues in the CDR3. Germline V gene lookup returns CDR1 SGHDN and CDR2 FVKESK. Trimming shortened V by 0 bases and J by 7 bases, and 9 bases separated the two germline ends. The CDR3 bases are TGTGCCAGCAGCCAAGAGAGGGGCGTTGAAGCTTTCTTT. Translated, it gives CASSQERGVEAFF.

The V and J genes are TRBV29-1 and TRBJ2-1; the match to TRBD2 covers 7 bases. Per the germline V gene, CDR1 is SQVTM and CDR2 is ANQGSEA. The junction had 8 bases not matched to a gene; V was cut back by 4 bases and J by 8 bases. CDR3 size: 13 residues. CDR3 amino acids: CSVGTGGIDEQFF. The CDR3, as DNA: TGCAGCGTTGGTACGGGAGGAATTGATGAGCAGTTCTTC.

The chain combines TRBV19 with TRBJ1-1; D is undetermined. Germline CDR1 LNHDA, CDR2 SQIVND (reference sequence). The CDR3 extends over 11 amino acids. Trimming shortened V by 7 bases and J by 10 bases, and 13 bases separated the two germline ends. CDR3 DNA: TGTGCCAGTAACGATCGAGCCCGAGCTTTCTTT. Protein: CASNDRARAFF. The entire variable domain, with the rest obtained from reference TRBV19 and TRBJ1-1, is as follows: DGGITQSPKYLFRKEGQNVTLSCEQNLNHDAMYWYRQDPGQGLRLIYYSQIVNDFQKGDIAEGYSVSREKKESFPLTVTSAQKNPTAFYLCASNDRARAFFGQGTRLTVV.

This sequence joins TRBV4-2 and TRBJ1-3, with D uncertain. Trimming pared 0 bases from V and 0 bases from J, leaving 12 bases between. Germline V gene sequence: CDR1 LGHNA, CDR2 YNFKEQ. CDR3 length: 17 residues. The CDR3 coding sequence is TGTGCCAGCAGCCAAGAATATAAGGGTACCTCTGGAAACACCATATATTTT. The encoded protein is CASSQEYKGTSGNTIYF.

This chain connects TRBV6-1 to TRBJ2-7; TRBD1 might be the D (6 bases). Germline lookup yields CDR1 MNHNS and CDR2 SASEGT. CDR3 length equals 13 residues. Between the trimmed V and J ends, which lost 5 bases and 3 bases, there was a span of 11 bases. DNA for the CDR3: TGTGCCAGCAGTCCAGGACAGCGCTACGAGCAGTACTTC. This codes for CASSPGQRYEQYF.

The V call is TRBV4-2, the J call TRBJ2-6; TRBD2 is a possible D gene (5 bases). V was clipped by 0 bases and J by 0 bases, with 6 bases between them. Germline CDR1 reads LGHNA; CDR2 reads YNFKEQ. The CDR3 length is 16 residues. The CDR3 bases are TGTGCCAGCAGCCAAGAAGGGAGCTCTGGGGCCAACGTCCTGACTTTC. Its translation: CASSQEGSSGANVLTF.

The J gene is TRBJ1-4, the V gene TRBV27; 8 bases are shared with TRBD1. V was clipped by 7 bases and J by 7 bases; unmatched bases: 5. This CDR3 contains 13 residues. Germline V CDR1 and CDR2: MNHEY, SMNVEV (reference sequence). The CDR3 region is CASTTGGREKLFF. The DNA of the CDR3 is TGTGCCAGCACTACAGGGGGTCGTGAAAAACTGTTTTTT.

In DNA, the CDR3 is TGCGCCAGCAGAAAAATGACAGAGACAACTAATGAAAAACTGTTTTTT. This encodes CASRKMTETTNEKLFF. The chain links TRBV5-1 to TRBJ1-4; possible D gene TRBD1, 5 bases. The CDR3 length is 16 residues. CDR1 SGHRS and CDR2 YFSETQ come from the germline V gene. The V gene lost 5 bases and the J gene lost 0 bases, with 14 bases spanning the gap.

This clone was observed a single time. This rearrangement joins TRBV5-1 to TRBJ2-5; 7 nucleotides line up with TRBD2. There are 15 residues in the CDR3. Trimming removed 4 bases from V and 3 bases from J; junction bases left unmatched: 9. The germline gives CDR1 SGHRS, CDR2 YFSETQ. CDR3 coding DNA: TGCGCCAGCAGCCCAGCGGGGTTCAGGGAAGAGACCCAGTACTTC. Protein product: CASSPAGFREETQYF.

The rearrangement links TRBV19 to TRBJ1-2; D is perhaps TRBD1 (5 bases). The V and J ends lost 8 bases and 4 bases respectively, with 20 bases between them. Germline V gene data show CDR1 as LNHDA and CDR2 as SQIVND (reference sequence). The CDR3 is made up of 15 amino acids. CDR3 residues: CASSWGPTDPYGYTF. In nucleotides, the CDR3 is TGTGCCAGTTCTTGGGGACCCACCGACCCCTATGGCTACACCTTC.

A single count supports this clone. The chain carries TRBV2 and TRBJ2-3, with D unclear. Trimming cost V 8 bases and J 0 bases, with 12 bases left between them. This CDR3 is 14 amino acids long. Germline-derived CDR1 and CDR2 are SNHLY and FYNNEI. The CDR3 region is CASHPRPSTDTQYF. In DNA form, the CDR3 reads TGTGCCAGCCACCCGCGCCCGAGCACAGATACGCAGTATTTT.